Each of the 22 T cell receptor beta chains below was sequenced from the same sample in a study of cytomegalovirus exposure and HLA in healthy donors. Researchers ran the PCR with 60 Vbeta and 13 Jbeta primers. The protocol was immunoSEQ multiplex PCR, while the TCRdb copy is restricted to in-frame clones and leaves out a portion. This table has about 130,000 clones, about 78% appearing once. The material sequenced was PBMCs. The receptors here all came from a female donor in good health and CMV-seronegative.

The rearrangement uses TRBV19 and TRBJ2-7; 14 positions agree with TRBD2. J gave up 0 bases and V 6 bases, and 4 bases lay outside the gene matches. Germline assignment: CDR1 LNHDA and CDR2 SQIVND (reference sequence). The CDR3 consists of 16 residues. The CDR3 DNA is TGTGCCAGTAGCGGACTAGCGGGAGGTAACTCCTACGAGCAGTACTTC. It encodes CASSGLAGGNSYEQYF.

This clone was picked up one time. This chain joins TRBV6-5 and TRBJ2-5; 7 bases are shared with TRBD2. The DNA matches TRBJ2-7 better at its end, which makes the J call doubtful. CDR1 and CDR2 (germline): MNHEY, SVGAGI. The CDR3 has 12 residues. The CDR3 sequence: CASRSGAREQYF. The DNA of the CDR3 is TGTGCCAGTAGGAGCGGGGCCCGCGAGCAGTACTTC.

The V gene is TRBV14, the J gene TRBJ1-2, with unresolved D. CDR3 length: 12 residues. The V end lost 2 bases, the J end lost 7 bases, and 8 bases lay between the germline ends. The germline V gene encodes CDR1 SGHDN and CDR2 FVKESK. Here the CDR3 reads CASSQRGGGYTF. The CDR3 DNA follows: TGTGCCAGCAGCCAACGGGGTGGTGGCTACACCTTC.

The gene calls are TRBV19 and TRBJ2-7; 8 nucleotides align to TRBD2. The CDR3 totals 14 residues. Trimming at V came to 10 bases and at J to 0 bases, leaving 8 bases not matched to a gene. Germline V gene lookup returns CDR1 LNHDA and CDR2 SQIVND (reference sequence). The CDR3 region is CATRATSASYEQYF. As DNA, the CDR3 is TGTGCCACCCGGGCGACTAGCGCCTCCTACGAGCAGTACTTC.

The rearrangement joins TRBV19 to TRBJ2-7; TRBD1 might be the D (6 bases). CDR3 length: 16 amino acids. The germline V and J ends were trimmed by 7 bases and 2 bases, with 21 bases remaining between them. Germline lookup yields CDR1 LNHDA and CDR2 SQIVND (reference sequence). CDR3 sequence (DNA): TGTGCCAGTAAAAGGCAGGGGACCGATTCACCCTACGAGCAGTACTTC. It encodes CASKRQGTDSPYEQYF. Looking up the rest from reference TRBV19 and TRBJ2-7 gives the full variable domain: DGGITQSPKYLFRKEGQNVTLSCEQNLNHDAMYWYRQDPGQGLRLIYYSQIVNDFQKGDIAEGYSVSREKKESFPLTVTSAQKNPTAFYLCASKRQGTDSPYEQYFGPGTRLTVT.

The chain combines TRBV7-2 with TRBJ2-7; D unclear. V dropped 6 bases and J dropped 5 bases, with 20 bases sitting between them. Looked up from germline, CDR1 is SGHTA and CDR2 is FQGNSA. The CDR3 is 15 amino acids. DNA of the CDR3: TGTGCCAGCAGGCCCCGAGACTGGATCGCGGACGAGCAGTACTTC. Its translation is CASRPRDWIADEQYF.

The J gene is TRBJ1-4, the V gene TRBV9; D may be TRBD1 (5 bases). The CDR3 loop spans 12 amino acids. Trimming stripped 4 bases from V and 6 bases from J, with 7 bases between. Germline CDR1 SGDLS, CDR2 YYNGEE. CDR3 residues: CASSPGDEKLFF. CDR3 DNA sequence: TGTGCCAGCAGCCCGGGGGATGAAAAACTGTTTTTT.

The CDR3 protein is CASSLPIDRGDIETQYF. In DNA, the CDR3 is TGTGCCAGCAGTTTGCCTATCGACAGGGGAGATATAGAGACCCAGTACTTC. The V call is TRBV28, the J call TRBJ2-5; the match to TRBD1 covers 8 bases. After removal of 3 bases from V and 4 bases from J, the junction contained 13 bases not matched to a gene. Germline loops: CDR1 MDHEN, CDR2 SYDVKM. The CDR3 runs to 17 residues.

V is TRBV19 and J is TRBJ1-5; no clear D gene. The CDR3 contains 15 residues. The V end was cut by 6 bases, the J end by 3 bases, with 15 bases between. Germline loops: CDR1 LNHDA, CDR2 SQIVND (reference sequence). This CDR3 reads CASRERAFVNQPQHF. CDR3 coding DNA: TGTGCCAGTAGGGAGAGGGCATTCGTCAATCAGCCCCAGCATTTT.

The chain employs TRBV5-1 and TRBJ2-5; 11 positions match TRBD2. Looked up from germline, CDR1 is SGHRS and CDR2 is YFSETQ. The CDR3 consists of 14 residues. V was clipped by 4 bases and J by 4 bases; unmatched bases: 3. The CDR3 bases are TGCGCCAGCAGCACCGGACTAGCGGGAGAGACCCAGTACTTC. This sequence encodes CASSTGLAGETQYF.

The rearrangement links TRBV11-3 to TRBJ2-1, with 9 nucleotides matching TRBD2. This CDR3 region has 14 residues. Trimming cost V 7 bases and J 8 bases; bases outside gene matches: 9. Germline CDR1 and CDR2: SGHNT and YENEEA. CDR3 sequence: CASTVAGARDEQFF. The CDR3 nucleotides read TGTGCCAGCACAGTAGCGGGAGCCCGGGATGAGCAGTTCTTC. Complete variable domain (other parts from reference TRBV11-3 and TRBJ2-1): EAGVVQSPRYKIIEKKQPVAFWCNPISGHNTLYWYLQNLGQGPELLIRYENEEAVDDSQLPKDRFSAERLKGVDSTLKIQPAELGDSAVYLCASTVAGARDEQFFGPGTRLTVL.

The chain links TRBV11-3 to TRBJ2-3, with D possibly matching TRBD1 (6 bases). The CDR3 consists of 16 residues. Germline assignment: CDR1 SGHNT and CDR2 YENEEA. Trimming removed 3 bases at V and 0 bases at J, with 13 bases between. The CDR3 DNA follows: TGTGCCAGCAGCTTCCCGACAGGCTGGAGCACAGATACGCAGTATTTT. Residues: CASSFPTGWSTDTQYF.

The chain is built from TRBV28 and TRBJ1-4, with D possibly matching TRBD1 (5 bases). Germline-derived CDR1 and CDR2 are MDHEN and SYDVKM. V was pared by 4 bases and J by 1 base, with 7 bases between. The CDR3 runs 14 residues. The CDR3: CASSYRRTNEKLFF. In DNA form, the CDR3 reads TGTGCCAGCAGTTACAGGCGAACTAATGAAAAACTGTTTTTT.

The chain recombines TRBV19 with TRBJ2-2, with 9 bases identical to TRBD1. Germline V gene lookup returns CDR1 LNHDA and CDR2 SQIVND (reference sequence). V dropped 4 bases and J dropped 6; count of bases not matched to a gene: 0. This CDR3 is 13 amino acids long. CDR3: CASSRDRAGELFF. In DNA form, the CDR3 reads TGTGCCAGTAGTAGGGACAGGGCCGGGGAGCTGTTTTTT. Full variable domain (rest looked up from reference TRBV19 and TRBJ2-2): DGGITQSPKYLFRKEGQNVTLSCEQNLNHDAMYWYRQDPGQGLRLIYYSQIVNDFQKGDIAEGYSVSREKKESFPLTVTSAQKNPTAFYLCASSRDRAGELFFGEGSRLTVL.

The chain joins TRBV11-3 to TRBJ2-5, with D perhaps matching TRBD1 (6 bases). V was cut by 3 bases and J by 2 bases, with 13 bases left in between. The CDR3 runs 15 residues. Germline values: CDR1 SGHNT, CDR2 YENEEA. CDR3 in DNA: TGTGCCAGCAGCTTGGGGAGCCAGGGGCAAGAGACCCAGTACTTC. It specifies CASSLGSQGQETQYF.

The chain employs TRBV27 and TRBJ2-7; TRBD1 aligns across 9 bases. This CDR3 comprises 15 residues. V was pared by 2 bases and J by 5 bases, with 7 bases of the junction left unmatched. CDR1 MNHEY and CDR2 SMNVEV come from the germline V gene (reference sequence). The CDR3 spells CASSLLQGAVNEQYF. The CDR3 DNA reads TGTGCCAGCAGTTTACTACAGGGGGCGGTCAACGAGCAGTACTTC.

The V and J genes are TRBV28 and TRBJ2-7; weak D call: TRBD1 (5 bases). CDR1 is MDHEN and CDR2 is SYDVKM in the germline V gene. Trimming left V 5 bases short and J 5 bases short, with 13 bases between. The length of the CDR3 is 13 residues. CDR3: CASSLTVGHEQYF. The CDR3 DNA sequence: TGTGCCAGCAGTCTGACAGTGGGCCACGAGCAGTACTTC.

This chain uses TRBV18 with TRBJ2-7, with 8 bases lining up with TRBD2. V dropped 1 base and J dropped 4; count of bases not matched to a gene: 9. The V gene's germline CDR1 is KGHSH and CDR2 LQKENI. The CDR3 extends over 16 amino acids. CDR3 residues: CASSPRMAGGTYEQYF. The CDR3 nucleotides are TGTGCCAGCTCACCACGTATGGCGGGAGGAACATACGAGCAGTACTTC.

The rearrangement uses TRBV4-3 and TRBJ2-1; 12 positions agree with TRBD2. The V gene's germline CDR1 is LGHNA and CDR2 YSLEER. Germline trimming cut 1 base from V and 10 bases from J; bases unmatched to any gene: 5. The CDR3 extends over 15 amino acids. Here the CDR3 DNA reads TGCGCCAGCAGCCAAGTACTAGCGGGAGGCGTGGAGCAGTTCTTC. The encoded protein is CASSQVLAGGVEQFF.

The chain uses TRBV7-2 and TRBJ2-3; 12 nucleotides agree with TRBD2. CDR1 and CDR2 (germline): SGHTA, FQGNSA. The junction had 9 bases not matched to a gene; V was cut back by 5 bases and J by 3 bases. The CDR3 sequence is 17 residues long. The CDR3 DNA is TGTGCCAGCAGCCTAGGTCTAGCGGGAGGGCTAACAGATACGCAGTATTTT. Translating it yields CASSLGLAGGLTDTQYF.

This sequence joins TRBV11-3 and TRBJ2-1, with D possibly being TRBD2 (6 bases). The CDR3 has 15 amino acids. The V gene lost 4 bases and the J gene lost 1 base, with 11 bases spanning the gap. Germline V gives CDR1 SGHNT, CDR2 YENEEA. This chain's CDR3 is CASSSGGASYNEQFF. In nucleotides, the CDR3 is TGTGCCAGCAGCTCCGGAGGGGCGTCCTACAATGAGCAGTTCTTC.

With regard to this clone: The sample has other DNA sequences that encode this CDR3 too. The chain carries TRBV11-2 and TRBJ2-7; D gene uncertain. Trimming stripped 0 bases from V and 3 bases from J, with 3 bases between. The CDR3 is made up of 12 amino acids. CDR1 and CDR2 from the germline V gene are SGHAT and FQNNGV. The CDR3 protein is CASSLDRYEQYF. CDR3 DNA sequence: TGTGCCAGCAGCTTAGATCGCTACGAGCAGTACTTC.